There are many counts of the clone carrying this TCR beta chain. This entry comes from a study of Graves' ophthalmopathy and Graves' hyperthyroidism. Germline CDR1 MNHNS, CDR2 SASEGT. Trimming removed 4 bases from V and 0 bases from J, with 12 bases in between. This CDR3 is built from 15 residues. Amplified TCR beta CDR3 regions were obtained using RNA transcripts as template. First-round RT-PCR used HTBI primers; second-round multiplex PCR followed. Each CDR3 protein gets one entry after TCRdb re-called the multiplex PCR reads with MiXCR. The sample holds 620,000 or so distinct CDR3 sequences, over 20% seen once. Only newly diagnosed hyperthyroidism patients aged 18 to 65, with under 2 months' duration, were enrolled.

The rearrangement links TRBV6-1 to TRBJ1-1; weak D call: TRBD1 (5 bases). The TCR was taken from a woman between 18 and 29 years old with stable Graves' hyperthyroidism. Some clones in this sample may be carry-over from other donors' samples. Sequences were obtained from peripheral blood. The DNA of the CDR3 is TGTGCCAGCAGTGGTGGGACGGGACTGAACACTGAAGCTTTCTTT. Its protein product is CASSGGTGLNTEAFF.